Listed below are T cell receptor beta chains from one sample, sequenced in a study of post-analysis software for immune sequencing data. TCRdb reanalysed the PCR reads using MiXCR and keeps one entry per CDR3 protein. The sample shows 650,000 to 850,000 distinct CDR3 sequences, approximately 57% of them seen only once. Specimen: blood. Receptors originate from a girl under 18 with multiple sclerosis. CDR3s include the opening cysteine and the closing phenylalanine or tryptophan. Fields, in order: D gene, clone size, V gene, J gene, CDR3 length, CDR3 protein, CDR3 DNA. A D gene is named only where the DNA matches it firmly. For some rows the clone size is stated as once, few or many, or as a class when expanded; others skip it.

.	.	TRBV7-3	TRBJ2-3	14	CASSFGAGTDTQYF	TGTGCCAGCAGCTTCGGTGCTGGCACAGATACGCAGTATTTT
.	few	TRBV10-3	TRBJ2-5	14	CAISEGSGQETQYF	TGTGCCATCAGTGAGGGGAGCGGCCAAGAGACCCAGTACTTC
.	once	TRBV18	TRBJ1-1	15	CASSPQGTGSTEAFF	TGTGCCAGCTCACCACAGGGGACTGGGAGCACTGAAGCTTTCTTT
TRBD1	few	TRBV5-1	TRBJ2-7	15	CASSLTNRGSYEQYF	TGCGCCAGCAGCTTGACCAACAGGGGTTCCTACGAGCAGTACTTC
TRBD2	once	TRBV4-1	TRBJ2-7	21	CASSQVLFVRTSGWSPYEQYF	TGCGCCAGCAGCCAAGTGTTGTTTGTCCGGACTAGCGGGTGGTCCCCTTACGAGCAGTACTTC
.	once	TRBV5-1	TRBJ1-5	15	CASSLGTGKGQPQHF	TGCGCCAGCAGCTTGGGGACCGGGAAAGGGCAGCCCCAGCATTTT
.	few	TRBV30	TRBJ1-1	13	CAWETRGNTEAFF	TGTGCCTGGGAAACACGGGGTAACACTGAAGCTTTCTTT
.	.	TRBV20-1	TRBJ1-2	12	CSAIKGDNGYTF	TGCAGCGCTATTAAGGGGGACAATGGCTACACCTTC
TRBD1	.	TRBV7-2	TRBJ2-5	16	CASSLVGQGEGETQYF	TGTGCCAGCAGCTTAGTGGGACAGGGAGAGGGAGAGACCCAGTACTTC
.	.	TRBV4-2	TRBJ1-4	15	CASSQDSGVNEKLFF	TGTGCCAGCAGCCAAGATTCAGGAGTTAATGAAAAACTGTTTTTT
.	.	TRBV29-1	TRBJ2-7	13	CSVGGRSAYERYF	TGCAGCGTTGGTGGCAGGTCCGCCTACGAGCGGTACTTC
TRBD2	few	TRBV29-1	TRBJ2-7	17	CSVGAWGGAPFRYEQYF	TGCAGCGTTGGGGCGTGGGGAGGGGCCCCCTTTCGCTACGAGCAGTACTTC
TRBD1	.	TRBV20-1	TRBJ1-3	18	CSARGTGTGGEPGNTIYF	TGCAGTGCTAGGGGGACCGGGACAGGGGGCGAACCTGGAAACACCATATATTTT
TRBD2	.	TRBV7-9	TRBJ2-1	17	CASSSDSGTSGYNEQFF	TGTGCCAGCAGCTCAGACTCCGGGACTAGCGGCTACAATGAGCAGTTCTTC
.	.	TRBV9	TRBJ2-3	16	CASSVVAGSETDTQYF	TGTGCCAGCAGCGTAGTCGCAGGGTCGGAAACAGATACGCAGTATTTT
TRBD2	.	TRBV3-1	TRBJ2-3	20	CASSQDLAWVAGGSTDTQYF	TGTGCCAGCAGCCAAGATTTGGCTTGGGTAGCGGGGGGTTCCACAGATACGCAGTATTTT
.	.	TRBV29-1	TRBJ1-5	12	CSTGEPNQPQHF	TGCAGCACCGGAGAACCCAATCAGCCCCAGCATTTT
TRBD2	.	TRBV5-1	TRBJ2-3	19	CASSLSGTSGRLDQDTQYF	TGCGCCAGCAGCTTGTCCGGGACTAGCGGGAGGTTGGATCAAGATACGCAGTATTTT
TRBD2	.	TRBV5-8	TRBJ2-3	16	CASSSQWRGGTDTQYF	TGTGCCAGCAGCTCCCAGTGGCGGGGGGGCACAGATACGCAGTATTTT
TRBD2	few	TRBV5-1	TRBJ2-7	16	CASSPGGTSNSYEQYF	TGCGCCAGCAGCCCAGGCGGGACTAGCAACTCCTACGAGCAGTACTTC
TRBD2	.	TRBV29-1	TRBJ2-1	14	CSVGRAGSNNEQFF	TGCAGCGTTGGAAGAGCGGGGAGTAACAATGAGCAGTTCTTC
.	once	TRBV27	TRBJ2-2	19	CASSGGETASGFGTGELFF	TGTGCCAGCAGCGGCGGGGAGACAGCGTCTGGGTTTGGCACCGGGGAGTTGTTTTTT
.	.	TRBV12-3/TRBV12-4	TRBJ2-7	15	CASSPAGGKAYEQYF	TGTGCCAGCAGCCCAGCCGGGGGAAAGGCTTACGAGCAGTACTTC
TRBD2	.	TRBV12-3/TRBV12-4	TRBJ2-3	19	CASSLRARGLAGAADTQYF	TGTGCCAGCAGTCTCCGGGCCCGGGGACTAGCGGGAGCGGCAGATACGCAGTATTTT
TRBD1	.	TRBV5-1	TRBJ2-7	16	CASSLGGQEASYEQYF	TGCGCCAGCAGCTTGGGGGGACAGGAGGCCTCCTACGAGCAGTACTTC